This T cell receptor (beta chain) is drawn from a study of resident and recirculating memory T cells in vitiligo (dated by TCRdb to 2017 to 2018). With regard to the full study: For TCR beta sequencing, each of a few stable vitiligo patients provided PBMCs along with epidermis taken by shave biopsy from two lesional and two nonlesional sites. Right before genomic DNA was extracted using the Qiagen DNeasy Blood & Tissue Kit, the samples were homogenized with no cell sorting step. The goal of the human TCR beta sequencing was to check whether lesional vitiligo skin contained specific clones that differed from the clones found in nonlesional skin and blood. General study outcomes and caveats: TCR sequences were not shared across biopsy sites or across patients, which suggests that different T cell clones infiltrate different lesions, a pattern described as private specificity. Overlap and correlation analysis showed no significant repertoire overlap between biopsies except for each lesion with itself, even within a single patient. No single dominant TCR clone was found, and clonality differed from one vitiligo lesion to another. Working out how much the T cell clones identified in the vitiligo lesions and the human Trm versus Tcm pools each contribute will require future mechanistic studies.

The immunoSEQ hsTCRB kit was used to amplify TCR beta chains from the genomic DNA. TCR beta libraries were sequenced on an Illumina MiSeq instrument by the immunoSEQ service. The original methods were these. The immunoSEQ Analyzer was used to analyze the repertoire data. TCRdb stores this immuneACCESS table with in-frame sequences only. Part of the clones is absent; in the studies checked, under half of the shortfall reflects unresolved V genes, and no reason is known for the rest. V and J calls and clone size follow that table, whereas D and trimming were derived from the DNA. Counted in this sample were tens of thousands of clones; about 90% of them appeared once. More than 5% of the sample belongs to the ten largest clones. With regard to this clone: No antigen is known for it. No base-level quality is on record; no much larger clone is a single base apart.

At the junction V is shortened by 3 bases and J by 2 bases, with 20 bases in between. The CDR3, from cysteine to phenylalanine, totals 17 residues. Only CDR3 DNA is held: 51 bases, read in frame from base 1. As encoded in the germline V gene (reference sequence), CDR1 is SEHNR while CDR2 is FQNEAQ. Stable vitiligo was defined as no change in lesions over the previous 6 months. Stable patients also had to lack confetti depigmentation, a clinical sign of active vitiligo. Any patient who had received treatment in the previous three months was excluded. PBMCs were isolated from heparinized blood by Ficoll density gradient centrifugation and were subsequently flash-frozen.

Source material: blood. This receptor chain uses TRBV7-9 and TRBJ2-7; TRBD2 is possibly the D segment (7 matching bases). The sequence derives from a male donor with vitiligo. The CDR3 amino acid sequence is: CASSLGEGGEYTYEQYF. The DNA is as follows: TGTGCCAGCAGCTTGGGGGAGGGGGGCGAATACACCTACGAGCAGTACTTC.